The present TCR beta chain was sequenced within a study of T cell changes during pregnancy in multiple sclerosis. The germline V and J ends were trimmed by 3 bases and 7 bases, with 19 bases remaining between them. Germline V gives CDR1 MNHNS, CDR2 SASEGT. The CDR3 runs to 16 residues. Here immunoSEQ multiplex PCR was the method, and the copy in TCRdb shows in-frame clones only, minus some. The data contain around 39,000 clones, 92% of them singletons. The TCR sequence derives from a female donor with multiple sclerosis, enrolled in a pregnancy study. Specimen: CD8+ T cells from peripheral blood mononuclear cells, collected before pregnancy. V and J are TRBV6-1 and TRBJ1-5; no definite D call. The CDR3 loop is CASSDLETSYPQPQHF. The CDR3 DNA sequence: TGTGCCAGCAGTGATCTAGAAACTTCATACCCACAGCCCCAGCATTTT.